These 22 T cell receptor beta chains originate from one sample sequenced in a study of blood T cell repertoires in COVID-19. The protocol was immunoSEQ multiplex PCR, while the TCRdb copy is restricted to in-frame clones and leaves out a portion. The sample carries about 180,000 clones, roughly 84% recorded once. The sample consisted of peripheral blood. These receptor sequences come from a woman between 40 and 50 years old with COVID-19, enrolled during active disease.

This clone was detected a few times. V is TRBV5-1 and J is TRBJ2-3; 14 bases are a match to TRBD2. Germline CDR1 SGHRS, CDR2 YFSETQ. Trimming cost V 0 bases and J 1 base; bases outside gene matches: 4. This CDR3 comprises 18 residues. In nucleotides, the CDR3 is TGCGCCAGCAGCTTGGGACTAGCGGGGGGGCCCCGCACAGATACGCAGTATTTT. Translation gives CASSLGLAGGPRTDTQYF. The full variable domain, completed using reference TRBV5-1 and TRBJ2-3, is KAGVTQTPRYLIKTRGQQVTLSCSPISGHRSVSWYQQTPGQGLQFLFEYFSETQRNKGNFPGRFSGRQFSNSRSEMNVSTLELGDSALYLCASSLGLAGGPRTDTQYFGPGTRLTVL.

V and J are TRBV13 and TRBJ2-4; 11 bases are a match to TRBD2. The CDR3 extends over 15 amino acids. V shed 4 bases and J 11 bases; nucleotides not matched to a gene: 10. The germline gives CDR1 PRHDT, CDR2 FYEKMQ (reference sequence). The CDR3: CASSSTLAGAGVQYF. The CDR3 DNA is TGTGCCAGCAGCTCAACACTAGCGGGAGCAGGAGTTCAGTACTTC.

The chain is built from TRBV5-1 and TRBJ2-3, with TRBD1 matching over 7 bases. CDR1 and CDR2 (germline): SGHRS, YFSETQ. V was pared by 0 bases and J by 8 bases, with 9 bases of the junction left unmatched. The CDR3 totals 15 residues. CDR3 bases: TGCGCCAGCAGCTTGGGTGAGACAGGGTCGGGTACGCAGTATTTT. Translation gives CASSLGETGSGTQYF.

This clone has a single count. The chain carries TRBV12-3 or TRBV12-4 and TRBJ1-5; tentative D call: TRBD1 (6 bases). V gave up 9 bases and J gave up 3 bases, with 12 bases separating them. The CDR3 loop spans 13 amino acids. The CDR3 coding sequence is TGTGCCAGTCAGGGGCAAGCCAATCAGCCCCAGCATTTT. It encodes CASQGQANQPQHF.

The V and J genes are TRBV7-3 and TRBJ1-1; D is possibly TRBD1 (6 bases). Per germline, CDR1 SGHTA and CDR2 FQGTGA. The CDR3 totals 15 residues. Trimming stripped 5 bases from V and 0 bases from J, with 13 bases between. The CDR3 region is CASSPRDTLNTEAFF. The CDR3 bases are TGTGCCAGCAGCCCCCGGGACACCTTGAACACTGAAGCTTTCTTT.

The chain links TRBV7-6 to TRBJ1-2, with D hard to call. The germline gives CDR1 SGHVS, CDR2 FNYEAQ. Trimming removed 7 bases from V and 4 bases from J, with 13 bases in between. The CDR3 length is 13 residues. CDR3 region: CASTSGAGYGYTF. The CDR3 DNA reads TGTGCCAGCACCTCAGGCGCGGGCTATGGCTACACCTTC.

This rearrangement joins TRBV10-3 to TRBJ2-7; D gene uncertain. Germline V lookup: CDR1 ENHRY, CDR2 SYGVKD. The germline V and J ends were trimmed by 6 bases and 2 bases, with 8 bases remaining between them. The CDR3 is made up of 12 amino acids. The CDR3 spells CAIRITAYEQYF. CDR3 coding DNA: TGTGCCATCAGGATAACAGCCTACGAGCAGTACTTC.

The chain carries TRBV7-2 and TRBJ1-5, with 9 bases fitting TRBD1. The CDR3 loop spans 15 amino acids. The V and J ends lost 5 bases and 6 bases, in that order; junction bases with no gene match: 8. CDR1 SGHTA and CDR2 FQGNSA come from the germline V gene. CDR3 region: CASSRDRVDGQPQHF. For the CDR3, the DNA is TGTGCCAGCAGCCGGGACAGGGTCGACGGTCAGCCCCAGCATTTT.

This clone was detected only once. The CDR3 sequence is CASSQEGGVSIGSPLHF. The CDR3 nucleotides read TGCGCCAGCAGCCAAGAAGGGGGGGTTTCGATTGGTTCACCCCTCCACTTT. The chain uses TRBV4-1 and TRBJ1-6; weak D call: TRBD1 (6 bases). Germline V gene lookup returns CDR1 MGHRA and CDR2 YSYEKL. The CDR3 covers 17 residues. Trimming removed 0 bases at V and 9 bases at J, with 18 bases between.

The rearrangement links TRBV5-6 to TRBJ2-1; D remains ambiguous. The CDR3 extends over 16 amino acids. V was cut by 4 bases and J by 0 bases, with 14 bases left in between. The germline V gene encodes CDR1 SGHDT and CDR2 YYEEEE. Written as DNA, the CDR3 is TGTGCCAGCAGCCCTCGGCAGGTCAGCTCCTACAATGAGCAGTTCTTC. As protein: CASSPRQVSSYNEQFF.

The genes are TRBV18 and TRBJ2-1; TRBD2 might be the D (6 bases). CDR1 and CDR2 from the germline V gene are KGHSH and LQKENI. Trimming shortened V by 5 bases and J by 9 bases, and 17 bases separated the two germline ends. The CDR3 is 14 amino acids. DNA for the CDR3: TGTGCCAGCTCATCAACCTTGGGGGGAGGTGAGCAGTTCTTC. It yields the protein CASSSTLGGGEQFF.

Here the CDR3 reads CASSQDYPTF. In DNA form, the CDR3 reads TGCGCCAGCAGCCAAGACTACCCCACCTTC. The chain links TRBV4-1 to TRBJ1-2, with D unresolved. V was clipped by 0 bases and J by 13 bases, with 6 bases between them. Germline V gives CDR1 MGHRA, CDR2 YSYEKL. The CDR3 runs to 10 residues.

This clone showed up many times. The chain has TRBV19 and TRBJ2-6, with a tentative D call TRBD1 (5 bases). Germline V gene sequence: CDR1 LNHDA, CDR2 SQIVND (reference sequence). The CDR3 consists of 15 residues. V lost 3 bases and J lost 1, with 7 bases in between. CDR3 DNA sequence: TGTGCCAGTAGTATCCAGGGTTCTGGGGCCAACGTCCTGACTTTC. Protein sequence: CASSIQGSGANVLTF.

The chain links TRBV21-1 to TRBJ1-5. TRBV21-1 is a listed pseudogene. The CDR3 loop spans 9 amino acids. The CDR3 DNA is TGTGCCACCTCGGGACCCCAGCATTTT. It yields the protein CATSGPQHF.

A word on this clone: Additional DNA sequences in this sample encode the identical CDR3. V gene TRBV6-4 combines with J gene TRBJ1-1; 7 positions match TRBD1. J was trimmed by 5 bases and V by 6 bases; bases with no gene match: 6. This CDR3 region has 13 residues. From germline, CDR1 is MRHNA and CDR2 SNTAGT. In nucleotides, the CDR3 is TGTGCCAGCAGGAAAGGCAGGGGGACTGAAGCTTTCTTT. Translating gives CASRKGRGTEAFF.

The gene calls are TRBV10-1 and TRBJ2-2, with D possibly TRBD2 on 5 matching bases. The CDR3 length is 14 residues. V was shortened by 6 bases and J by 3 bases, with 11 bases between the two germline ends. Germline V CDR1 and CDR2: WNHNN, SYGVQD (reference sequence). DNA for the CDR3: TGCGCCAGCAGCTTGGGAGACTACACCGGGGAGCTGTTTTTT. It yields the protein CASSLGDYTGELFF.

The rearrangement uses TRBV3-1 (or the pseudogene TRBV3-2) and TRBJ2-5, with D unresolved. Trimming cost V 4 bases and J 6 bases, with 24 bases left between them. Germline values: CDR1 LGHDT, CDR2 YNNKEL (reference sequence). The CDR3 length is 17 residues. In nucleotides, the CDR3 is TGTGCCAGCAGCCGACGCGTAGCCCAAACTCATAGACAGACCCAGTACTTC. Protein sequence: CASSRRVAQTHRQTQYF.

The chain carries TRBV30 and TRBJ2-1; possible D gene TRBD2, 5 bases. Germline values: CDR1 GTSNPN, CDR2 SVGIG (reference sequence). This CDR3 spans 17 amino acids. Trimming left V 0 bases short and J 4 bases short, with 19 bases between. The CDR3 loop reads CAWSVKENSANYNEQFF. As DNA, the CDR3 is TGTGCCTGGAGTGTAAAGGAGAATAGCGCAAATTACAATGAGCAGTTCTTC.

The CDR3 reads CASSSSGGVAGANVLTF. The DNA for the CDR3 is TGTGCCAGCAGTTCTAGCGGGGGTGTGGCTGGGGCCAACGTCCTGACTTTC. The chain carries TRBV7-2 and TRBJ2-6, with TRBD2 matching 10 bases. Germline V gene sequence: CDR1 SGHTA, CDR2 FQGNSA. The V and J ends lost 6 bases and 2 bases, in that order; junction bases with no gene match: 7. The CDR3 runs 17 residues.

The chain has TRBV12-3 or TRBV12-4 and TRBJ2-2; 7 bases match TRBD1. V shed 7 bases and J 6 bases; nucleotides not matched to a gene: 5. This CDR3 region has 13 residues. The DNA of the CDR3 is TGTGCCAGCACAGACAGGGTCTCCGGGGAGCTGTTTTTT. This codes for CASTDRVSGELFF.

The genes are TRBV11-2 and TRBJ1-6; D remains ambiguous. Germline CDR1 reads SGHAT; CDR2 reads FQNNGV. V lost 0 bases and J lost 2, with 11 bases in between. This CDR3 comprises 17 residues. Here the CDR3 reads CASSLDPGPAYNSPLHF. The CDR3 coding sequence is TGTGCCAGCAGCTTAGATCCAGGCCCGGCCTATAATTCACCCCTCCACTTT.

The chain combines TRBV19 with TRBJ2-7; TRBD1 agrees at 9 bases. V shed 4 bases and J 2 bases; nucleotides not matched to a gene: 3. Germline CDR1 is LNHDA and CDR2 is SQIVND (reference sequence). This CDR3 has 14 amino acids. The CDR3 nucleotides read TGTGCCAGTAGTAAGGACAGGGGTGCCTACGAGCAGTACTTC. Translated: CASSKDRGAYEQYF.